This T cell receptor (beta chain) came from a study of T cell responses to AZD1222 COVID-19 vaccine. Produced via immunoSEQ multiplex PCR; TCRdb's table is partial and in-frame only. The sample has more than 110,000 clones; about 93% are singletons. The CDR3 sequence is 14 residues long. Trimming cost V 9 bases and J 3 bases, with 15 bases left between them. CDR1 is SGHRS, CDR2 YFSETQ, per germline. The clonotype was recovered from an adult in good health. The sequenced sample was peripheral blood, obtained on day 0 of AZD1222 vaccination. V usage is TRBV5-1 and J usage is TRBJ1-4, with D maybe TRBD1 (5 bases). The CDR3 reads CATKVGASNEKLFF. For the CDR3, the DNA is TGCGCCACTAAGGTAGGGGCGTCTAATGAAAAACTGTTTTTT. Drawing the rest from reference TRBV5-1 and TRBJ1-4, the complete variable domain is KAGVTQTPRYLIKTRGQQVTLSCSPISGHRSVSWYQQTPGQGLQFLFEYFSETQRNKGNFPGRFSGRQFSNSRSEMNVSTLELGDSALYLCATKVGASNEKLFFGSGTQLSVL.